This record looks at one T cell receptor beta chain sequence and its context. This entry comes from a study of PD-L1 blockade in urothelial cancer. Study information: Patients, treated from about 2014 onward, received atezolizumab 1,200 mg intravenously every 3 weeks. The median T cell count in blood samples was 141,255.

Sequencing was performed with immunoSEQ multiplex PCR; in TCRdb, only in-frame clones are kept and a portion is missing. The sample gives 20,000 to 25,000 clones, about 90% of which show up once; about 11% is in the top ten. Trimming cost V 4 bases and J 5 bases; bases outside gene matches: 3. Germline CDR1 and CDR2: LNHDA and SQIVND (reference sequence). The CDR3 is 13 amino acids. Time point described: peripheral blood 6 weeks after treatment start. This chain uses TRBV19 with TRBJ2-5; TRBD2 matches 8 bases. The TCR was taken from an older woman with urothelial cancer. This material consisted of PBMCs, taken around atezolizumab (anti-PD-L1) treatment. In DNA form, the CDR3 reads TGTGCCAGTAGTAACAGCGGGGGTGAGACCCAGTACTTC. It is translated as CASSNSGGETQYF. Supplemented by reference TRBV19 and TRBJ2-5, the full variable domain reads DGGITQSPKYLFRKEGQNVTLSCEQNLNHDAMYWYRQDPGQGLRLIYYSQIVNDFQKGDIAEGYSVSREKKESFPLTVTSAQKNPTAFYLCASSNSGGETQYFGPGTRLLVL.